This T cell receptor beta chain was captured by sequencing in a study of blood T cells in healthy people across ages. A sample-barcoded 5' primer and a J-beta primer mix were used in a second PCR of about 6 to 12 cycles. TCRdb reprocessed the 5' RACE reads via MiXCR and lists one record per CDR3 protein. Found here are 1.5 million to 2 million distinct CDR3 sequences, roughly 49% of them singletons; the top ten hold over 2%. CDR3 length: 13 amino acids. From germline, CDR1 is SGHTA and CDR2 FQGNSA. The table lists this clonotype with a few counts. Its specificity is unknown. General study results and limits: Across the age range, TCR beta diversity per million T cells fell in a roughly linear way. There was no known CMV status for donors, so expanded clonotype changes were possibly confounded.

The source of this sequence is a woman in her thirties or forties in good health. The specimen was blood. The chain is built from TRBV7-2 and TRBJ2-5; D is ambiguous. The J call could be wrong; TRBJ2-7 is a better fit for the DNA end. CDR3 amino acids: CASSLVRTIEQYF. CDR3 DNA sequence: TGTGCCAGCAGCTTAGTGAGGACGATCGAGCAGTACTTC.